The present T cell receptor (beta chain) was sequenced within a study of blood T cell repertoires in COVID-19. Study-level background: Researchers got acute and convalescent COVID-19 samples from the United States, Italy and Spain. Nucleic acid was either cDNA or gDNA, and it came from T cells, B-cell-depleted T cells, or PBMCs.

Original data processing: Reference gene primer amplification in the assay estimated nucleated cell counts. Data came from immunoSEQ multiplex PCR; TCRdb stores just in-frame clones and leaves some out. Clone size and the V and J calls come from that table; the DNA yielded D and trimming. The sample comprises 70,000 to 95,000 clones, 85% of which are singletons, and about an eighth rests with the top ten. Germline CDR1 and CDR2: ENHRY and SYGVKD. The CDR3 runs to 13 residues. V lost 6 bases to trimming and J lost 5 bases; unmatched junction nucleotides: 1. The chain carries TRBV10-3 and TRBJ1-4, with TRBD1 matching over 9 bases. The origin of this receptor is a woman in her 70s with active or convalescent COVID-19. Sequencing was performed on peripheral blood. CDR3 nucleotides: TGTGCCATCAGCGGGACAGGGAATGAAAAACTGTTTTTT. This encodes CAISGTGNEKLFF.